These 30 T cell receptor beta chains were sequenced from one sample in a study of spatial heterogeneity in lung cancer. MiXCR, applied by TCRdb to the 5' RACE reads, yields one record per CDR3 protein. The sample consists of over 75,000 distinct CDR3 sequences, 15% to 20% of them appearing once. Indicated time point: sample taken at primary tumor resection. Tumor, nontumor lung or frozen PBMC supplied whole RNA, sequenced without sorting. This specimen consisted of PBMCs, obtained at surgery. The receptor source for this set is a male donor with early-stage non-small cell lung cancer.

This clonotype was seen many times. The chain is built from TRBV7-9 and TRBJ1-1; D is unresolved. Germline values: CDR1 SEHNR, CDR2 FQNEAQ (reference sequence). The CDR3 extends over 12 amino acids. Trimming left V 6 bases short and J 1 base short, with 6 bases between. CDR3 region: CASRYGNTEAFF. In DNA, the CDR3 is TGTGCCAGCAGGTATGGGAACACTGAAGCTTTCTTT.

The count of this clonotype is one. The chain links TRBV11-3 to TRBJ2-2, with 8 bases identical to TRBD2. The CDR3 has 16 amino acids. V gave up 5 bases and J gave up 2 bases; unmatched junction bases: 7. Per the germline V gene, CDR1 is SGHNT and CDR2 is YENEEA. CDR3 sequence reads: CASSPRSGSNTGELFF. For the CDR3, the DNA is TGTGCCAGCAGCCCCCGCAGCGGGAGCAACACCGGGGAGCTGTTTTTT.

This clonotype occurred once. The gene calls are TRBV15 and TRBJ2-3; D is unclear. In germline, CDR1 is LNHNV, CDR2 YYDKDF (reference sequence). Trimming cost V 2 bases and J 4 bases, with 7 bases left between them. The CDR3 sequence is 13 residues long. The CDR3 coding sequence is TGTGCCACCAGCAGAACTCGCGCAGATACGCAGTATTTT. It yields the protein CATSRTRADTQYF.

This clonotype has at least ten counts. The chain recombines TRBV12-3 or TRBV12-4 with TRBJ1-1; D is perhaps TRBD1 (5 bases). The CDR3 length is 13 residues. V was trimmed by 6 bases and J by 6 bases, leaving 14 bases between them. This CDR3 is CASRSIRAAEAFF. The CDR3 DNA follows: TGTGCCAGCAGAAGTATCAGGGCCGCTGAAGCTTTCTTT.

The chain recombines TRBV5-4 with TRBJ2-7; 11 bases fit TRBD2. The CDR3 has 15 amino acids. J was trimmed by 4 bases and V by 3 bases; bases with no gene match: 6. CDR1 SGHNT and CDR2 YYREEE come from the germline V gene (reference sequence). CDR3 sequence reads: CASSSLAGGVYEQYF. The CDR3 DNA reads TGTGCCAGCAGCTCGTTAGCGGGAGGGGTGTACGAGCAGTACTTC. Full variable domain (remainder filled in from reference TRBV5-4 and TRBJ2-7): ETGVTQSPTHLIKTRGQQVTLRCSSQSGHNTVSWYQQALGQGPQFIFQYYREEENGRGNFPPRFSGLQFPNYSSELNVNALELDDSALYLCASSSLAGGVYEQYFGPGTRLTVT.

This clonotype was seen many times. This chain connects TRBV28 to TRBJ2-5; possibly TRBD2 for D (6 bases). Germline V lookup: CDR1 MDHEN, CDR2 SYDVKM. CDR3 length equals 13 residues. Trimming cost V 6 bases and J 4 bases, with 12 bases left between them. In nucleotides, the CDR3 is TGTGCCAGCAGCCCTGGGGGGTTAGAGACCCAGTACTTC. It encodes CASSPGGLETQYF.

This clonotype occurred many times. This sequence joins TRBV7-2 and TRBJ1-5; D is uncertain. Germline CDR1 reads SGHTA; CDR2 reads FQGNSA. Trimming removed 5 bases at V and 2 bases at J, with 13 bases between. The CDR3 totals 15 residues. The CDR3 loop is CASSPGTLGNQPQHF. The CDR3 DNA sequence: TGTGCCAGCAGCCCAGGAACCTTAGGCAATCAGCCCCAGCATTTT.

The CDR3 is CAILAGGSNNEQFF. The CDR3 DNA is TGTGCCATCCTAGCGGGAGGATCCAACAATGAGCAGTTCTTC. The chain recombines TRBV10-3 with TRBJ2-1; TRBD2 aligns across 11 bases. The CDR3 covers 14 residues. Germline lookup yields CDR1 ENHRY and CDR2 SYGVKD. V gave up 8 bases and J gave up 5 bases; unmatched junction bases: 5.

There are a few counts of this clonotype. The V call is TRBV7-6, the J call TRBJ2-1; tentatively, D is TRBD1 (6 bases). This CDR3 has 13 residues. Trimming removed 3 bases from V and 7 bases from J, with 10 bases in between. Germline-derived CDR1 and CDR2 are SGHVS and FNYEAQ. CDR3 bases: TGTGCCAGCAGCTTCGGACAGAAGAATGAGCAGTTCTTC. Translating it yields CASSFGQKNEQFF.

This clonotype was found a few times. The CDR3 coding sequence is TGTGCCAGTAGTTCACCGGGACTACCCAACACCGGGGAGCTGTTTTTT. Amino acid sequence: CASSSPGLPNTGELFF. V is TRBV19 and J is TRBJ2-2; TRBD2 matches at 7 bases. Germline V gives CDR1 LNHDA, CDR2 SQIVND (reference sequence). There are 16 residues in the CDR3. The J segment lost 2 bases and the V segment lost 5 bases, leaving 8 bases of the junction unmatched.

The genes are TRBV6-5 and TRBJ2-3; tentatively, D is TRBD1 (6 bases). CDR1 and CDR2 from the germline V gene are MNHEY and SVGAGI. V was shortened by 2 bases and J by 4 bases, with 16 bases between the two germline ends. This CDR3 contains 16 residues. CDR3 region: CASSYGRGRGSDTQYF. Written as DNA, the CDR3 is TGTGCCAGCAGTTACGGGAGAGGCAGGGGATCAGATACGCAGTATTTT.

V usage is TRBV15 and J usage is TRBJ2-7; TRBD1 matches at 7 bases. Germline values: CDR1 LNHNV, CDR2 YYDKDF (reference sequence). This CDR3 spans 15 amino acids. Losses at the gene ends were 3 bases for V and 0 bases for J; bases not matched to a gene: 5. This CDR3 reads CATSRGDRSSYEQYF. The CDR3 DNA reads as TGTGCCACCAGCAGGGGGGACAGATCCTCCTACGAGCAGTACTTC.

This clonotype was detected a few times. The chain combines TRBV2 with TRBJ1-3, with a tentative D call TRBD1 (6 bases). The CDR3 has 13 residues. V was cut by 7 bases and J by 5 bases, with 12 bases left in between. CDR1 SNHLY and CDR2 FYNNEI come from the germline V gene. The CDR3 here is CASIRDTRNTIYF. The CDR3 coding sequence is TGTGCCAGCATCCGGGACACTAGAAACACCATATATTTT. The full variable domain, rest sourced from reference TRBV2 and TRBJ1-3, is EPEVTQTPSHQVTQMGQEVILRCVPISNHLYFYWYRQILGQKVEFLVSFYNNEISEKSEIFDDQFSVERPDGSNFTLKIRSTKLEDSAMYFCASIRDTRNTIYFGEGSWLTVV.

This clonotype has more than one count but fewer than ten. CDR3 bases: TGTGCCAGCTCACCAGGCACAAATCAGCCCCAGCATTTT. Encoded protein: CASSPGTNQPQHF. This chain links TRBV18 with TRBJ1-5, with D unclear. Germline-derived CDR1 and CDR2 are KGHSH and LQKENI. The CDR3 is 13 residues long. The germline V and J ends were trimmed by 2 bases and 4 bases, with 6 bases remaining between them. The full variable domain, in which reference TRBV18 and TRBJ1-5 provide the parts outside the CDR3, is NAGVMQNPRHLVRRRGQEARLRCSPMKGHSHVYWYRQLPEEGLKFMVYLQKENIIDESGMPKERFSAEFPKEGPSILRIQQVVRGDSAAYFCASSPGTNQPQHFGDGTRLSIL.

This clonotype was counted at least ten times. The chain joins TRBV6-1 to TRBJ1-1; perhaps TRBD1 as D (5 bases). Trimming removed 10 bases at V and 4 bases at J, with 19 bases between. The V gene's germline CDR1 is MNHNS and CDR2 SASEGT. The CDR3 extends over 14 amino acids. Here the CDR3 DNA reads TGTGCCACTCCCCCGAACGGTGGGGCCACTGAAGCTTTCTTT. Its protein product is CATPPNGGATEAFF.

CDR3 sequence: CASSNRVGREETQYF. The CDR3 DNA reads as TGCGCCAGCAGCAACAGGGTCGGCAGGGAAGAGACCCAGTACTTC. The chain combines TRBV5-1 with TRBJ2-5; perhaps TRBD1 as D (6 bases). This CDR3 is 15 amino acids long. CDR1 and CDR2 (germline): SGHRS, YFSETQ. V was shortened by 4 bases and J by 3 bases, with 16 bases between the two germline ends.

This clonotype was seen repeatedly, ten times or more. The rearrangement links TRBV12-5 to TRBJ1-5; TRBD1 aligns across 7 bases. With V trimmed by 5 bases and J by 3 bases, 7 bases remained unmatched. This CDR3 spans 15 amino acids. Germline CDR1 is LGHNT and CDR2 is FRNRAP. The CDR3 region has the DNA TGTGCTAGTGGTCAAGGGGACAGTCTCAATCAGCCCCAGCATTTT. This encodes CASGQGDSLNQPQHF. Based on the CDR3 plus reference TRBV12-5 and TRBJ1-5, the full variable domain is DARVTQTPRHKVTEMGQEVTMRCQPILGHNTVFWYRQTMMQGLELLAYFRNRAPLDDSGMPKDRFSAEMPDATLATLKIQPSEPRDSAVYFCASGQGDSLNQPQHFGDGTRLSIL.

Many counts were recorded for this clonotype. This chain links TRBV5-1 with TRBJ1-4; D is possibly TRBD1 (5 bases). Germline V gene data show CDR1 as SGHRS and CDR2 as YFSETQ. Trimming removed 2 bases at V and 3 bases at J, with 14 bases between. CDR3 length: 16 amino acids. CDR3 DNA: TGCGCCAGCAGCTTCTCTACCGGGACGGCTAATGAAAAACTGTTTTTT. Translation: CASSFSTGTANEKLFF.

This clonotype was counted at least ten times. J is TRBJ1-1 and V is TRBV21-1. TRBV21-1 constitutes a pseudogene. The length of the CDR3 is 13 residues. CDR3 DNA sequence: TGTGCCAGCGCAAAGCCCATGAACACTGAAGCTTTCTTT. It is translated as CASAKPMNTEAFF.

This clonotype turned up a few times. The chain uses TRBV18 and TRBJ1-1; maybe TRBD1 (6 bases). CDR1 is KGHSH, CDR2 LQKENI, per germline. The CDR3 has 15 residues. Trimming left V 2 bases short and J 3 bases short, with 13 bases between. CDR3 sequence reads: CASSPEEQGYTEAFF. The CDR3 DNA sequence: TGTGCCAGCTCACCAGAAGAACAGGGTTACACTGAAGCTTTCTTT.

This chain uses TRBV6-1 with TRBJ2-5; the match to TRBD1 covers 9 bases. V was pared by 7 bases and J by 7 bases, with 7 bases of the junction left unmatched. CDR1 and CDR2 (germline): MNHNS, SASEGT. The CDR3 has 13 residues. In DNA form, the CDR3 reads TGTGCCAGCACCCCGGACAGGGGCGGGACCCAGTACTTC. Its translation: CASTPDRGGTQYF.

The V call is TRBV5-6, the J call TRBJ2-5; D possibly corresponds to TRBD1 (6 bases). Trimming took off 2 bases at V and 5 bases at J, with 10 bases between the two ends. CDR3 length equals 13 residues. The germline gives CDR1 SGHDT, CDR2 YYEEEE. The CDR3 nucleotides read TGTGCCAGCAGCTTTTGGGGGCCGGAGACCCAGTACTTC. Its translation is CASSFWGPETQYF.

The genes are TRBV6-1 and TRBJ2-2; TRBD2 might be the D (6 bases). The CDR3 sequence is 14 residues long. Per the germline V gene, CDR1 is MNHNS and CDR2 is SASEGT. The V and J ends lost 8 bases and 4 bases respectively, with 14 bases between them. The CDR3 sequence: CASRDFLLTGELFF. The CDR3 DNA is TGTGCCAGCCGGGACTTTCTACTCACCGGGGAGCTGTTTTTT.

This clonotype was picked up many times. The chain employs TRBV4-2 and TRBJ1-5; perhaps TRBD1 as D (6 bases). V lost 0 bases, J lost 3 bases, and 9 bases lay in between. Per germline, CDR1 LGHNA and CDR2 YNFKEQ. The CDR3 consists of 15 residues. The CDR3: CASSQEGQSNQPQHF. The CDR3 nucleotides are TGTGCCAGCAGCCAAGAAGGACAGTCCAATCAGCCCCAGCATTTT.

The chain uses TRBV30 and TRBJ1-6; no reliable D call. This CDR3 has 14 residues. Trimming stripped 0 bases from V and 9 bases from J, with 12 bases between. From germline, CDR1 is GTSNPN and CDR2 SVGIG (reference sequence). This CDR3 reads CAWSVMGLGSPLHF. DNA for the CDR3: TGTGCCTGGAGTGTAATGGGTCTTGGTTCACCCCTCCACTTT.

The gene calls are TRBV5-1 and TRBJ1-1; TRBD1 is a possible D gene (5 bases). V gave up 4 bases and J gave up 2 bases, with 18 bases separating them. Per germline, CDR1 SGHRS and CDR2 YFSETQ. The CDR3 is made up of 16 amino acids. CDR3 in amino acids: CASSPTGAGGNTEAFF. The DNA of the CDR3 is TGCGCCAGCAGCCCCACCGGGGCCGGGGGAAACACTGAAGCTTTCTTT.

In this sample, this clonotype turned up a few times. This chain uses TRBV20-1 with TRBJ2-6, with D hard to call. The V and J ends lost 0 bases and 2 bases respectively, with 5 bases between them. The CDR3 loop spans 14 amino acids. Germline CDR1 reads DFQATT; CDR2 reads SNEGSKA (reference sequence). In DNA form, the CDR3 reads TGCAGTGCTAGAGAGGGGACTGGGGCCAACGTCCTGACTTTC. Translation: CSAREGTGANVLTF.

The chain recombines TRBV4-1 with TRBJ2-1; D call uncertain. Trimming took 1 base from V and 6 from J, leaving 10 bases between them. CDR1 MGHRA and CDR2 YSYEKL come from the germline V gene. This CDR3 is built from 14 residues. In nucleotides, the CDR3 is TGCGCCAGCAGCCAAGTGGGCATCCGCAATGAGCAGTTCTTC. Encoded protein: CASSQVGIRNEQFF.

The V call is TRBV27, the J call TRBJ1-1; D possibly corresponds to TRBD1 (5 bases). Germline V gene lookup returns CDR1 MNHEY and CDR2 SMNVEV (reference sequence). The ends were cut back, 7 bases at V and 8 bases at J, with 20 bases in the middle. The CDR3 runs to 14 residues. CDR3 loop: CASIRIEGQGEAFF. The CDR3 region has the DNA TGTGCCAGCATCCGGATAGAGGGGCAAGGGGAAGCTTTCTTT.

This clonotype was seen many times. The rearrangement links TRBV6-2 or TRBV6-3 to TRBJ1-5; D is possibly TRBD1 (5 bases). The V gene lost 2 bases and the J gene lost 3 bases, with 8 bases spanning the gap. Germline-derived CDR1 and CDR2 are MNHEY and SVGEGT. The CDR3 spans 14 residues. CDR3 protein: CASSYGHNNQPQHF. DNA of the CDR3: TGTGCCAGCAGTTACGGACACAACAATCAGCCCCAGCATTTT.